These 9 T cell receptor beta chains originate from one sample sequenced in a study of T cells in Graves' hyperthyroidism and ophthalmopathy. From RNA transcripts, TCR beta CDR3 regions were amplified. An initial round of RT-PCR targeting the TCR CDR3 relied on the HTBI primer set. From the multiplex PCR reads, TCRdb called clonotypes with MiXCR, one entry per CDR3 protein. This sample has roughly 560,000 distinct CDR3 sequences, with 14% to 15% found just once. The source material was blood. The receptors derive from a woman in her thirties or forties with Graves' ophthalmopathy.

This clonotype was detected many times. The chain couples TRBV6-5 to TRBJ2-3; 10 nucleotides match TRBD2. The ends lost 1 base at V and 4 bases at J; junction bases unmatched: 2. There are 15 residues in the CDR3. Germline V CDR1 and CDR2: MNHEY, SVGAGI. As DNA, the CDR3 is TGTGCCAGCAGTTACTTGGGACTAGCGTCAGATACGCAGTATTTT. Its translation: CASSYLGLASDTQYF.

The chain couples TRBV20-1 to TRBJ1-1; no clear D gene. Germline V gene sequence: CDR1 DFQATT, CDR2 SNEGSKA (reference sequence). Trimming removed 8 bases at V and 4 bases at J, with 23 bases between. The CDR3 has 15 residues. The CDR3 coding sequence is TGCAGTTCCTATAGGTCCCCGGGTTTGGCCACTGAAGCTTTCTTT. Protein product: CSSYRSPGLATEAFF.

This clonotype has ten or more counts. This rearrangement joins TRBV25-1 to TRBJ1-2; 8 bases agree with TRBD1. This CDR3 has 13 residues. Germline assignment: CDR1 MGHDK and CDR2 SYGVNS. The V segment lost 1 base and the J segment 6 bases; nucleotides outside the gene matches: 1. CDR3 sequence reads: CASSEWDRHGYTF. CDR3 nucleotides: TGTGCCAGCAGTGAATGGGACAGGCATGGCTACACCTTC.

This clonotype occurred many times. The chain's CDR3 is CASKGLASIQYF. CDR3 nucleotides: TGTGCCAGCAAGGGACTAGCTTCCATTCAGTACTTC. The V call is TRBV2, the J call TRBJ2-4; 9 bases are shared with TRBD2. After removal of 7 bases from V and 9 bases from J, the junction contained 4 bases not matched to a gene. Germline assignment: CDR1 SNHLY and CDR2 FYNNEI. The length of the CDR3 is 12 residues.

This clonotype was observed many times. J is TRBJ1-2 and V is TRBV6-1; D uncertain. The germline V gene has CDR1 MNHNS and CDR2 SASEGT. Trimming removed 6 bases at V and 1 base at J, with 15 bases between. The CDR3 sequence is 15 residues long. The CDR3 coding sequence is TGTGCCAGCAGGGTCGGAATACAACTTAACTATGGCTACACCTTC. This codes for CASRVGIQLNYGYTF.

The CDR3 DNA follows: TGTGCCAGCAAAGGGACACCCTACTCTGGGGCCAACGTCCTGACTTTC. This translates into CASKGTPYSGANVLTF. The gene calls are TRBV27 and TRBJ2-6; D is perhaps TRBD1 (6 bases). This CDR3 is built from 16 residues. Germline CDR1 and CDR2: MNHEY and SMNVEV (reference sequence). Trimming removed 7 bases at V and 0 bases at J, with 13 bases between.

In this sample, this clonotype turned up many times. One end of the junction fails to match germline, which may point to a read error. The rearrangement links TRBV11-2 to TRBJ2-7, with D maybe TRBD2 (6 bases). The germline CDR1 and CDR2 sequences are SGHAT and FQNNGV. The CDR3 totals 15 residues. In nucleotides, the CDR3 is TGTGCCAGCAGCTTAGGACCGGGAGCATCCTACGAGCAGTGCTTC. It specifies CASSLGPGASYEQCF.

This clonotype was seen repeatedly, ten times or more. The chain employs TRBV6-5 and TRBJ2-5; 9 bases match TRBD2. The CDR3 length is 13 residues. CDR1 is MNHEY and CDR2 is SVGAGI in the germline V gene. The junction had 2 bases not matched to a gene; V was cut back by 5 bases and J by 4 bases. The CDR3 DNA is TGTGCCAGCAGTCGGCGGGAGGGAGAGACCCAGTACTTC. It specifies CASSRREGETQYF.

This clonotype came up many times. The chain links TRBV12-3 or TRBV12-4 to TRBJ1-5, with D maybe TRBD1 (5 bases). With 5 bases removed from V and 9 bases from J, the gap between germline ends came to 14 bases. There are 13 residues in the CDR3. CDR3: CASSVTALRPQHF. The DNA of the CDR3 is TGTGCCAGCAGTGTGACAGCCCTAAGGCCCCAGCATTTT.